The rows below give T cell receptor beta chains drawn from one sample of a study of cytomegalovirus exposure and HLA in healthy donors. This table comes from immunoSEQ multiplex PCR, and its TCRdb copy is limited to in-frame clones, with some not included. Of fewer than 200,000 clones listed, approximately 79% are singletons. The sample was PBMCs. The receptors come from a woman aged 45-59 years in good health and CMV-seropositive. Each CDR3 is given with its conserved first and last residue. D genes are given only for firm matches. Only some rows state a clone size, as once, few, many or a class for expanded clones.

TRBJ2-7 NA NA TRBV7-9 CASSSGGTFYEQYF TGTGCCAGCAGCTCGGGGGGCACCTTCTACGAGCAGTACTTC
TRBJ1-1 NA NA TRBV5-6 CASSLGQSFFF TGTGCCAGCAGCTTGGGACAGTCTTTCTTCTTT
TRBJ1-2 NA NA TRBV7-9 CASSRDSRANYGYTF TGTGCCAGCAGCCGTGACAGCCGGGCTAACTATGGCTACACCTTC
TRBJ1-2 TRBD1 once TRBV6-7 CAKTGGDSGYTF TGTGCCAAGACAGGGGGCGATAGTGGCTACACCTTC
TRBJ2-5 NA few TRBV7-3 CASSPSGPETQYF TGTGCCAGCAGCCCGTCTGGGCCCGAGACCCAGTACTTC
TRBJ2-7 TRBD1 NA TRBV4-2 CASSQATGTGVREQYF TGTGCCAGCAGCCAGGCGACCGGGACAGGGGTCCGCGAGCAGTACTTC
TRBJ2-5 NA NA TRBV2 CASSEFVEVETQYF TGTGCCAGCAGTGAATTTGTGGAGGTGGAGACCCAGTACTTC
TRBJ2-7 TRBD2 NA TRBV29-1 CSVWEGGYYEQYF TGCAGCGTCTGGGAGGGCGGGTACTACGAGCAGTACTTC
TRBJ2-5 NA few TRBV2 CASKGEETQYF TGTGCCAGCAAGGGGGAAGAGACCCAGTACTTC
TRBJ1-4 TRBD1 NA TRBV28 CASSPRGPLQRVEKLFF TGTGCCAGCAGTCCCAGGGGGCCCCTTCAACGGGTTGAAAAACTGTTTTTT
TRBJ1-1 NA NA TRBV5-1 CASSLGHSNTEAFF TGCGCCAGCAGCTTGGGACATTCGAACACTGAAGCTTTCTTT
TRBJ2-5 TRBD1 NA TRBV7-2 CASSSRTGGETQYF TGTGCCAGCAGCTCCCGGACAGGGGGAGAGACCCAGTACTTC
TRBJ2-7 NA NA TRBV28 CASSLSGGVYEQYF TGTGCCAGCAGTTTGAGTGGAGGGGTCTACGAGCAGTACTTC
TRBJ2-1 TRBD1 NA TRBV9 CASSGQGAGTYNEQFF TGTGCCAGCAGCGGACAGGGGGCCGGCACCTACAATGAGCAGTTCTTC
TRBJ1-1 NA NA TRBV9 CASSPSRATEAFF TGTGCCAGCAGCCCTTCGAGGGCCACTGAAGCTTTCTTT